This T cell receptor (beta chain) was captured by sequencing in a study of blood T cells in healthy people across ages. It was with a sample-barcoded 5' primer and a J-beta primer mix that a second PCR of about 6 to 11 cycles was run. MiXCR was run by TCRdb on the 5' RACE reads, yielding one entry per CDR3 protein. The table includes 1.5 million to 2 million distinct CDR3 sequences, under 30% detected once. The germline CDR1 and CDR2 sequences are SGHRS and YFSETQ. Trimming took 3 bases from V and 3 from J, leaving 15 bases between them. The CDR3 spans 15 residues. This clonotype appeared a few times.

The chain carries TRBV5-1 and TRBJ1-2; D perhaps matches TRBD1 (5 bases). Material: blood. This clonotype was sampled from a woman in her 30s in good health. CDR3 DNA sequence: TGCGCCAGCAGCTACCGGGACTTCGGGGACTATGGCTACACCTTC. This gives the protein CASSYRDFGDYGYTF.